These T cell receptor beta chains were read from a single sample in a study of Ad26.COV2.S vaccination and SARS-CoV-2 variants. Clones were read by immunoSEQ multiplex PCR, and TCRdb kept only the in-frame ones, dropping some. The data show under 600,000 clones, about 89% seen once. The sample here was peripheral blood, taken in a trial of Ad26.COV2.S vaccine versus placebo. The source is a person between 18 and 65 years old who received the Ad26.COV2.S COVID-19 vaccine or a placebo. Both conserved end residues are part of each CDR3. The D gene is left open where the match is weak. Some rows have no size entry. The others give once, few or many, or a class for an expanded clone.

d_call j_call clone_size v_call cdr3_nt cdr3_aa
NA TRBJ2-5 NA TRBV7-2 TGTGCCAGCAGCTTACCGTTGGTTGTCGTCCAAGAGACCCAGTACTTC CASSLPLVVVQETQYF
NA TRBJ1-6 NA TRBV12-3/TRBV12-4 TGTGCCAGCAGCTCCAATTCACCCCTCCACTTT CASSSNSPLHF
NA TRBJ1-6 NA TRBV7-9 TGTGCCAGCAGCTCCCCTGTATACGGGACCTATAATTCACCCCTCCACTTT CASSSPVYGTYNSPLHF
NA TRBJ1-3 once TRBV4-2 TGTGCCAGCAGCCAAGTGTCCGGGCGGACCTCTGGAAACACCATATATTTT CASSQVSGRTSGNTIYF
TRBD2 TRBJ2-1 NA TRBV6-5 TGTGCCAGCAGTTTGCGGGGGGGTTTCTCCTACAATGAGCAGTTCTTC CASSLRGGFSYNEQFF
TRBD1 TRBJ1-1 once TRBV25-1 TGTGCCAGCAGTGAACAGGCAGGGGGGAACACTGAAGCTTTCTTT CASSEQAGGNTEAFF
NA TRBJ1-3 NA TRBV5-1 TGCGCCAGCAGCTTGTGGCTGGCCACCGAGGGGAACACCATATATTTT CASSLWLATEGNTIYF
TRBD2 TRBJ2-7 NA TRBV10-3 TGTGCCATCAGCTTTAGCGGGGGGGCGAGCTCCTACGAGCAGTACTTC CAISFSGGASSYEQYF
TRBD2 TRBJ2-1 NA TRBV29-1 TGCAGCGTTGAGTTCGCTAGCGGCTACAATGAGCAGTTCTTC CSVEFASGYNEQFF
NA TRBJ1-1 NA TRBV18 TGTGCCAGCTCACCAATCGGGGATACGAACACTGAAGCTTTCTTT CASSPIGDTNTEAFF
NA TRBJ2-1 NA TRBV7-8 TGTGCCAGCAGCCGGGACTCCCGCTCTTTCGGCTCCTACAATGAGCAGTTCTTC CASSRDSRSFGSYNEQFF
NA TRBJ1-2 NA TRBV9 TGTGCCAGCAGCGTAAGTGTAGGAAACTATGGCTACACCTTC CASSVSVGNYGYTF
TRBD2 TRBJ2-7 NA TRBV10-3 TGTGCCATCAGTGAGAACCCGGGACTAGCGATGTACGAGCAGTACTTC CAISENPGLAMYEQYF
NA TRBJ1-6 few TRBV28 TGTGCCAGCAGACCAACAGGGAACGGCAATTCACCCCTCCACTTT CASRPTGNGNSPLHF
NA TRBJ1-1 few TRBV21-1 TGTGCCAGCAGCAAATCAGGGATGAACACTGAAGCTTTCTTT CASSKSGMNTEAFF
TRBD2 TRBJ2-7 once TRBV11-2 TGTGCCAGCAGCACCGGGACTAATAACCGCTACGAGCAGTACTTC CASSTGTNNRYEQYF
NA TRBJ2-5 NA TRBV7-9 TGTGCCAGCACCGTATTCGAGGGCAGGGATCAAGAGACCCAGTACTTC CASTVFEGRDQETQYF
NA TRBJ1-5 NA TRBV5-6 TGTGCCAGCAGCTGGAGGCAGGGTGTTGGAAATCAGCCCCAGCATTTT CASSWRQGVGNQPQHF
TRBD1 TRBJ2-1 NA TRBV28 TGTGCCAGCAGTTTAAATCAGGGGGTCAATGAGCAGTTCTTC CASSLNQGVNEQFF
TRBD2 TRBJ2-3 NA TRBV18 TGTGCCAGCTCACCCCCCGGGCTAGCGGGAGGCACAGATACGCAGTATTTT CASSPPGLAGGTDTQYF
NA TRBJ1-1 once TRBV30 TGTGCCTGGAGTGTACGTGGTAACACTGAAGCTTTCTTT CAWSVRGNTEAFF
NA TRBJ2-7 NA TRBV24-1 TGTGCCACCAGTGAGGGGGTTTCCTACGAGCAGTACTTC CATSEGVSYEQYF
NA TRBJ1-6 NA TRBV14 TGTGCCAGCAGCCAAGGAGCCAGGGTTTCACCCCTCCACTTT CASSQGARVSPLHF
NA TRBJ1-2 NA TRBV29-1 TGCAGCGTTGTGGGCGTTGGCTACACCTTC CSVVGVGYTF
NA TRBJ1-1 NA TRBV19 TGTGCCAGTAGTGGCTGGGGGGCGAGGAACACTGAAGCTTTCTTT CASSGWGARNTEAFF
NA TRBJ2-7 once TRBV5-1 TGCGCCAGCAGCTTGGTTACCGGATACGAGCAGTACTTC CASSLVTGYEQYF
NA TRBJ1-1 NA TRBV5-1 TGCGCCAGCACCCCGGGGCGGGATAACACTGAAGCTTTCTTT CASTPGRDNTEAFF
NA TRBJ2-1 NA TRBV5-8 TGTGCCAGCAGCTTGGTAGGCGGAGAGGAGTTCTTC CASSLVGGEEFF
TRBD1 TRBJ2-3 NA TRBV4-3 TGCGCCAGCAGACTTCAGGGGGCCGCAGATACGCAGTATTTT CASRLQGAADTQYF
NA TRBJ1-3 NA TRBV5-8 TGTGCCAGCAGCTTGGAGCATGGGGGGCTCGGAAACACCATATATTTT CASSLEHGGLGNTIYF
NA TRBJ2-7 few TRBV3-1/TRBV3-2 TGTGCCAGCAGCACCACGCCGGGAACCTACGAGCAGTACTTC CASSTTPGTYEQYF
NA TRBJ2-7 NA TRBV7-2 TGTGCCAGCAGCTCAGGAGGGACTGTCTCCTACGAGCAGTACTTC CASSSGGTVSYEQYF
TRBD1 TRBJ1-1 few TRBV11-1 TGTGCCAGCAGCAAACAGGGGTTCGTCACTGAAGCTTTCTTT CASSKQGFVTEAFF
NA TRBJ2-7 NA TRBV30 TGTGCCCACACCCCGAAACCTCTAGCGCCCCTCTACGAGCAGTACTTC CAHTPKPLAPLYEQYF
NA TRBJ2-2 NA TRBV2 TGTGCCAGCACTCAAGAGAACACCGGGGAGCTGTTTTTT CASTQENTGELFF
TRBD1 TRBJ2-5 few TRBV28 TGTGTTTCTGGGGCAGGGGGATCCCGGGGGACCCAGTACTTC CVSGAGGSRGTQYF
NA TRBJ2-7 NA TRBV12-3/TRBV12-4 TGTGCCAGCAGTTTTGTCACCTACGAGCAGTACTTC CASSFVTYEQYF
NA TRBJ1-2 NA TRBV7-8 TGTGCCAGCAGCCGAACAGGGTCCTATGGCTACACCTTC CASSRTGSYGYTF